The TCR beta chain described here comes from a study of post-analysis software for immune sequencing data. The CDR3 has 13 residues. Trimming cost V 2 bases and J 7 bases, with 11 bases left between them. The germline V gene has CDR1 MNHEY and CDR2 SVGAGI. The TCR beta cDNA libraries carried unique molecular identifiers. Roughly 0.5 million cDNA molecules were obtained from roughly 1 to 10 million T cells. One entry per CDR3 protein results from TCRdb running MiXCR on the PCR reads. The sample carries around 200,000 distinct CDR3 sequences, around 29% recorded once. Findings and limits, study-wide: In multiple sclerosis, normalized Chao1 diversity was significantly below that of controls. TRBV segments more frequent in patients than in controls numbered several and included TRBV5-6, TRBV5-1 and TRBV20-1.

This clonotype was seen only once. Its antigen is as yet unknown. The sequencing input was blood. The chain links TRBV6-5 to TRBJ2-5, with a tentative D call TRBD2 (5 bases). The sequence derives from a girl aged 2 to 17 with multiple sclerosis. CDR3: CASSYGGGWTQYF. The DNA for the CDR3 is TGTGCCAGCAGTTACGGAGGCGGATGGACCCAGTACTTC.